Below, 26 T cell receptor beta chains from the same sample are listed, as sequenced in a study of T cells in Graves' hyperthyroidism and ophthalmopathy. What was amplified from RNA transcripts were TCR beta CDR3 regions. Researchers ran a first-round RT-PCR on the TCR CDR3 using the HTBI primer set. TCRdb independently ran MiXCR on the multiplex PCR reads; one entry per CDR3 protein. The sample lists a few hundred thousand distinct CDR3 sequences; roughly 20% were seen once. The sequencing input was blood. The source is a woman in her 50s with Graves' hyperthyroidism.

The chain links TRBV20-1 to TRBJ1-1, with D uncertain. The CDR3 is made up of 14 amino acids. Looked up from germline, CDR1 is DFQATT and CDR2 is SNEGSKA (reference sequence). Between the trimmed V and J ends, which lost 5 bases and 0 bases, there was a span of 13 bases. The CDR3: CSAGRMGMNTEAFF. DNA of the CDR3: TGCAGTGCTGGCCGGATGGGAATGAACACTGAAGCTTTCTTT.

This clonotype appeared a few times. The chain combines TRBV7-3 with TRBJ1-1, with unresolved D. The germline V and J ends were trimmed by 4 bases and 7 bases, with 13 bases remaining between them. The CDR3 is 13 amino acids. Germline CDR1 SGHTA, CDR2 FQGTGA. CDR3: CASSSVGDSEAFF. As DNA, the CDR3 is TGTGCCAGCAGCTCGGTCGGAGATAGTGAAGCTTTCTTT.

Comment on this clonotype: Relative to the germline gene, one junction end is altered; a read error may explain this. The chain combines TRBV2 with TRBJ2-7, with D unclear. The V gene's germline CDR1 is SNHLY and CDR2 FYNNEI. The CDR3 sequence is 13 residues long. Here the CDR3 reads CASRSIGVHEQCF. Here the CDR3 DNA reads TGTGCCAGCAGGTCCATTGGTGTGCACGAGCAGTGCTTC.

This clonotype was counted a few times. The chain combines TRBV6-5 with TRBJ2-7; D possibly corresponds to TRBD1 (5 bases). Trimming took off 0 bases at V and 1 base at J, with 19 bases between the two ends. Germline CDR1 reads MNHEY; CDR2 reads SVGAGI. CDR3 size: 18 residues. The CDR3 loop is CASSYSMVGRAESYEQYF. For the CDR3, the DNA is TGTGCCAGCAGTTACTCGATGGTTGGCAGGGCCGAGTCCTACGAGCAGTACTTC.

This clonotype was observed a few times. This chain uses TRBV7-2 with TRBJ2-1; TRBD2 matches 12 bases. The CDR3 totals 14 residues. Trimming cost V 10 bases and J 8 bases; bases outside gene matches: 9. Germline loops: CDR1 SGHTA, CDR2 FQGNSA. CDR3 region: CATITSGRLDEQFF. CDR3 DNA sequence: TGTGCCACTATCACTAGCGGGAGGTTGGATGAGCAGTTCTTC.

Points on this clonotype: A much bigger clone sits one base away, suggesting this may be a read error. V gene TRBV3-1 combines with J gene TRBJ2-7; TRBD1 aligns across 7 bases. This CDR3 is built from 16 residues. CDR1 and CDR2 from the germline V gene are LGHDT and YNNKEL (reference sequence). With V trimmed by 0 bases and J by 2 bases, 7 bases remained unmatched. DNA of the CDR3: TGTGCCAGCAGCCAAGATGGTGGACAGGTAGCCTACGAGCAGTACGTC. Encoded protein: CASSQDGGQVAYEQYV.

This clonotype has only a few counts. This chain connects TRBV6-1 to TRBJ1-1; D not resolved. Germline-derived CDR1 and CDR2 are MNHNS and SASEGT. CDR3 length: 11 residues. Trimming pared 6 bases from V and 4 bases from J, leaving 6 bases between. The chain's CDR3 is CASRLSTEAFF. CDR3 coding DNA: TGTGCCAGCAGGCTTAGCACTGAAGCTTTCTTT.

This clonotype was counted only a few times. The V and J genes are TRBV7-6 and TRBJ2-5, with D tentatively TRBD2 (7 bases). This CDR3 comprises 15 residues. CDR1 SGHVS and CDR2 FNYEAQ come from the germline V gene. V was shortened by 5 bases and J by 5 bases, with 18 bases between the two germline ends. For the CDR3, the DNA is TGTGCCAGCAGCCTCGTGGGGGGGCCGGGGGAGACCCAGTACTTC. Its protein is CASSLVGGPGETQYF.

This clonotype was picked up many times. The chain is built from TRBV20-1 and TRBJ1-1; D gene ambiguous. The CDR3 covers 11 residues. Trimming pared 4 bases from V and 1 base from J, leaving 4 bases between. The V gene's germline CDR1 is DFQATT and CDR2 SNEGSKA (reference sequence). The CDR3 loop is CSATENTEAFF. The CDR3 bases are TGCAGTGCTACAGAGAACACTGAAGCTTTCTTT.

The chain joins TRBV7-9 to TRBJ2-7; 7 nucleotides line up with TRBD2. The trim removed 2 bases at V and 1 base at J, leaving 5 bases unmatched. The germline V gene encodes CDR1 SEHNR and CDR2 FQNEAQ (reference sequence). The CDR3 consists of 15 residues. The CDR3 DNA reads TGTGCCAGCAGCTTACTCGGCGGGAGTTCCTACGAGCAGTACTTC. It specifies CASSLLGGSSYEQYF.

This clonotype was observed many times. The rearrangement links TRBV28 to TRBJ1-5, with 7 positions matching TRBD1. From germline, CDR1 is MDHEN and CDR2 SYDVKM. J lost 7 bases, V lost 2 bases, and 8 bases had no gene match. The CDR3 covers 15 residues. This CDR3 is CASSLPRGSGQPQHF. CDR3 nucleotides: TGTGCCAGCAGTTTACCCAGGGGGTCGGGCCAGCCCCAGCATTTT.

This clonotype was seen a few times. The rearrangement links TRBV5-1 to TRBJ2-1; D uncertain. V was clipped by 4 bases and J by 3 bases, with 11 bases between them. CDR1 is SGHRS and CDR2 is YFSETQ in the germline V gene. The CDR3 sequence is 14 residues long. The CDR3 DNA is TGCGCCAGCAGCGCGGACGTTTACTACAATGAGCAGTTCTTC. It translates to CASSADVYYNEQFF.

This clonotype was counted a few times. V gene TRBV20-1 combines with J gene TRBJ1-5; possibly TRBD1 for D (6 bases). Trimming stripped 5 bases from V and 0 bases from J, with 11 bases between. Germline CDR1 and CDR2: DFQATT and SNEGSKA (reference sequence). This CDR3 spans 14 amino acids. CDR3 bases: TGCAGTGCTCAGACAGGTAGTAGCAATCAGCCCCAGCATTTT. It is translated as CSAQTGSSNQPQHF.

This clonotype was picked up many times. The chain recombines TRBV7-8 with TRBJ2-5; 7 bases match TRBD2. The CDR3 totals 16 residues. The germline gives CDR1 SGHVS, CDR2 FQNEAQ. After removal of 5 bases from V and 2 bases from J, the junction contained 11 bases not matched to a gene. The CDR3 nucleotides read TGTGCCAGCAGCACACTACGACTAGCCGGGCAAGAGACCCAGTACTTC. Translation: CASSTLRLAGQETQYF. Looking up the rest from reference TRBV7-8 and TRBJ2-5 gives the full variable domain: GAGVSQSPRYKVAKRGQDVALRCDPISGHVSLFWYQQALGQGPEFLTYFQNEAQLDKSGLPSDRFFAERPEGSVSTLKIQRTQQEDSAVYLCASSTLRLAGQETQYFGPGTRLLVL.

The table lists this clonotype with many counts. V is TRBV30 and J is TRBJ1-1; D possibly corresponds to TRBD1 (5 bases). Germline CDR1 and CDR2: GTSNPN and SVGIG (reference sequence). V was pared by 3 bases and J by 1 base, with 9 bases between. The CDR3 loop spans 13 amino acids. The CDR3 is CAWRGGGNTEAFF. The CDR3, as DNA: TGTGCCTGGAGGGGCGGGGGGAACACTGAAGCTTTCTTT.

V gene TRBV7-8 combines with J gene TRBJ1-2, with D perhaps TRBD1 (5 bases). Looked up from germline, CDR1 is SGHVS and CDR2 is FQNEAQ. This CDR3 has 13 amino acids. V dropped 0 bases and J dropped 7 bases, with 9 bases sitting between them. CDR3 DNA sequence: TGTGCCAGCAGCTTAGCGCCCAGGGCTGGCTACACCTTC. Its protein product is CASSLAPRAGYTF.

This clonotype has a count of ten or more. The rearrangement joins TRBV7-3 to TRBJ2-1, with 14 bases identical to TRBD2. The CDR3 has 21 residues. Trimming removed 1 base from V and 7 bases from J; junction bases left unmatched: 18. CDR1 is SGHTA, CDR2 FQGTGA, per germline. CDR3 in amino acids: CASSLRTPKPGLAGAANEQFF. CDR3 nucleotide sequence: TGTGCCAGCAGCTTAAGGACCCCGAAACCGGGACTAGCGGGAGCGGCGAATGAGCAGTTCTTC.

This clonotype has ten or more counts. The chain has TRBV27 and TRBJ2-2; no clear D. The CDR3 length is 15 residues. The V gene lost 4 bases and the J gene lost 0 bases, with 9 bases spanning the gap. Germline CDR1 and CDR2: MNHEY and SMNVEV (reference sequence). The CDR3 coding sequence is TGTGCCAGCAGTTCGTACGGATCGAACACCGGGGAGCTGTTTTTT. It is translated as CASSSYGSNTGELFF.

The chain has TRBV19 and TRBJ2-1, with D unclear. V shed 0 bases and J shed 4 bases, with 4 bases lying between them. The CDR3 sequence is 13 residues long. Germline CDR1 reads LNHDA; CDR2 reads SQIVND (reference sequence). CDR3 bases: TGTGCCAGTAGTATAGACAGGTACAATGAGCAGTTCTTC. Its translation: CASSIDRYNEQFF.

The rearrangement uses TRBV29-1 and TRBJ1-1; TRBD1 aligns across 7 bases. Germline-derived CDR1 and CDR2 are SQVTM and ANQGSEA. Unmatched junction bases numbered 9, after V lost 7 bases and J lost 4 bases. The CDR3 totals 13 residues. The CDR3 nucleotides are TGCAGCGGGCTAGACAGGGCCCTCACTGAAGCTTTCTTT. This encodes CSGLDRALTEAFF.

The rearrangement uses TRBV7-8 and TRBJ2-5; D is possibly TRBD2 (6 bases). V was cut by 4 bases and J by 0 bases, with 9 bases left in between. CDR3 length equals 14 residues. Germline V gives CDR1 SGHVS, CDR2 FQNEAQ. CDR3 in amino acids: CASSYRDYQETQYF. The CDR3 region has the DNA TGTGCCAGCAGCTACCGGGACTACCAAGAGACCCAGTACTTC.

The table lists this clonotype with many counts. The chain joins TRBV12-3 or TRBV12-4 to TRBJ1-5; D might be TRBD1 (6 bases). Trimming took off 7 bases at V and 0 bases at J, with 28 bases between the two ends. The CDR3 has 20 residues. The DNA of the CDR3 is TGTGCCAGCAATTTTCAGAGTCGGACAGAGCCGATGATTAGCAATCAGCCCCAGCATTTT. It translates to CASNFQSRTEPMISNQPQHF.

This chain joins TRBV30 and TRBJ2-2; 10 bases are shared with TRBD1. V was pared by 5 bases and J by 8 bases, with 11 bases of the junction left unmatched. Germline V gene data show CDR1 as GTSNPN and CDR2 as SVGIG (reference sequence). The CDR3 spans 15 residues. The CDR3 here is CAWGPGQGIRGELFF. CDR3 sequence (DNA): TGTGCCTGGGGGCCGGGACAGGGGATTCGAGGGGAGCTGTTTTTT.

In its sample, this clonotype was seen many times. The V gene is TRBV12-3 or TRBV12-4, the J gene TRBJ1-2; D is perhaps TRBD1 (5 bases). CDR3 length equals 14 residues. V was trimmed by 5 bases and J by 3 bases, leaving 13 bases between them. The CDR3 coding sequence is TGTGCCAGCAGTCTCAGGGAAAGGGACTATGGCTACACCTTC. Encoded protein: CASSLRERDYGYTF.

This clonotype has only a few counts. The chain joins TRBV6-1 to TRBJ1-1; TRBD1 agrees at 8 bases. CDR3 size: 13 residues. Germline CDR1 reads MNHNS; CDR2 reads SASEGT. V lost 5 bases, J lost 4 bases, and 3 bases stayed unmatched. CDR3 coding DNA: TGTGCCAGCAGTCAACAGGGGGGCACTGAAGCTTTCTTT. It yields the protein CASSQQGGTEAFF.

V is TRBV28 and J is TRBJ1-1; weak D call: TRBD1 (5 bases). Germline CDR1 reads MDHEN; CDR2 reads SYDVKM. This CDR3 spans 13 amino acids. Trimming shortened V by 8 bases and J by 5 bases, and 15 bases separated the two germline ends. The CDR3 DNA is TGTGCCAGCTGGGGACGGGTGAGGACTGAAGCTTTCTTT. It codes for CASWGRVRTEAFF.